This T cell receptor (beta chain) was observed in a study of blood T cell repertoires in COVID-19. This CDR3 has 14 amino acids. V was shortened by 0 bases and J by 5 bases, with 7 bases between the two germline ends. CDR1 and CDR2 from the germline V gene are SGHTA and FQGNSA. The table came from immunoSEQ multiplex PCR; TCRdb's copy has only in-frame clones and leaves some out. There are 150,000 to 200,000 clones in the sample; roughly 80% occur only once, and 6.5% to 9.5% lies in the top ten. This sequence originates from a woman aged 55-75 years with COVID-19, enrolled during active disease. The sequenced sample was peripheral blood. The chain uses TRBV7-2 and TRBJ1-4; D is unclear. CDR3 nucleotides: TGTGCCAGCAGCTTAGCGGGCTTAAATGAAAAACTGTTTTTT. This encodes CASSLAGLNEKLFF.